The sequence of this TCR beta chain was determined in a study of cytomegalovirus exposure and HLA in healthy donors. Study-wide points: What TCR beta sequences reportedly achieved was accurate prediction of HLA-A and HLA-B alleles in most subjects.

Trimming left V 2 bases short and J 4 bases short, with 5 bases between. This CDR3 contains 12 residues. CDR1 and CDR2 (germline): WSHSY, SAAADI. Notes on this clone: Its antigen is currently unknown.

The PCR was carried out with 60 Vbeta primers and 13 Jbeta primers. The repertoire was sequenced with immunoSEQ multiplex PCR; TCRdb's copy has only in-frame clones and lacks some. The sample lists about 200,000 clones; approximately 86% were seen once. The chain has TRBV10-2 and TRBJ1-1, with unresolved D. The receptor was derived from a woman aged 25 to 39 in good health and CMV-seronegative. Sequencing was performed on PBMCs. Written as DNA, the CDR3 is TGCGCCAGCAGTGAGGGAGGCACTGAAGCTTTCTTT. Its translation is CASSEGGTEAFF.